The 21 T cell receptor beta chains below come from one sample, sequenced in a study of shared clonotypes between healthy human individuals. Data came from immunoSEQ multiplex PCR; TCRdb stores just in-frame clones and leaves some out. The data hold nearly 750,000 clones, with over 55% observed a single time. Sequencing used memory CD4+ T cells sorted from blood. Subset specified: CD45RA-negative fraction. Receptor source: a woman in her twenties or thirties in good health.

J is TRBJ1-3 and V is TRBV2; weak D call: TRBD1 (5 bases). Per the germline V gene, CDR1 is SNHLY and CDR2 is FYNNEI. The CDR3 has 17 residues. V was clipped by 2 bases and J by 0 bases, with 14 bases between them. The CDR3 loop is CASSEWWGSSSGNTIYF. CDR3 nucleotide sequence: TGTGCCAGCAGTGAATGGTGGGGGTCCTCCTCTGGAAACACCATATATTTT.

The rearrangement uses TRBV10-2 and TRBJ1-2; D remains ambiguous. This CDR3 spans 13 amino acids. In germline, CDR1 is WSHSY, CDR2 SAAADI. The germline V and J ends were trimmed by 5 bases and 2 bases, with 9 bases remaining between them. CDR3 in DNA: TGCGCCAGCAGTATGTCTCCAAACTATGGCTACACCTTC. Amino acid sequence: CASSMSPNYGYTF.

This clone was detected many times. V gene TRBV5-1 combines with J gene TRBJ1-4; D might be TRBD1 (6 bases). The germline gives CDR1 SGHRS, CDR2 YFSETQ. With 4 bases removed from V and 3 bases from J, the gap between germline ends came to 13 bases. This CDR3 contains 15 residues. CDR3 in amino acids: CASSPGRGPNEKLFF. DNA for the CDR3: TGCGCCAGCAGCCCTGGCAGGGGACCTAATGAAAAACTGTTTTTT.

This clone was counted between two and nine times. The chain combines TRBV27 with TRBJ2-3; tentative D call: TRBD2 (5 bases). CDR3 size: 13 residues. CDR1 is MNHEY and CDR2 is SMNVEV in the germline V gene (reference sequence). V lost 2 bases, J lost 6 bases, and 9 bases lay in between. The CDR3 region has the DNA TGTGCCAGCAGTTTAAGCTGGGAGGATACGCAGTATTTT. Translating gives CASSLSWEDTQYF.

The V gene is TRBV14, the J gene TRBJ1-3; perhaps TRBD1 as D (5 bases). Germline V gene sequence: CDR1 SGHDN, CDR2 FVKESK. The V gene lost 0 bases and the J gene lost 2 bases, with 23 bases spanning the gap. The CDR3 is 20 residues long. The CDR3 coding sequence is TGTGCCAGCAGCCAAGATAGGGGTGTCGGTCCGGGGCGGACTGGAAACACCATATATTTT. Its translation is CASSQDRGVGPGRTGNTIYF.

In its sample, this clone was seen once. This chain joins TRBV5-1 and TRBJ2-1, with 11 positions matching TRBD1. V lost 5 bases to trimming and J lost 12 bases; unmatched junction nucleotides: 10. This CDR3 has 14 amino acids. Germline CDR1 SGHRS, CDR2 YFSETQ. The CDR3 protein is CASRQFGTGGLQFF. CDR3 nucleotide sequence: TGCGCCAGCAGACAATTCGGGACAGGGGGTTTGCAGTTCTTC.

The V call is TRBV28, the J call TRBJ2-7; unclear D gene. Germline V gene lookup returns CDR1 MDHEN and CDR2 SYDVKM. V was shortened by 3 bases and J by 4 bases, with 10 bases between the two germline ends. The CDR3 has 13 amino acids. Here the CDR3 DNA reads TGTGCCAGCAGTTTTGGACGAGAGTACGAGCAGTACTTC. It codes for CASSFGREYEQYF.

This clone was seen only once. This rearrangement joins TRBV28 to TRBJ2-1, with 10 bases matching TRBD2. V was pared by 3 bases and J by 7 bases, with 9 bases of the junction left unmatched. The CDR3 is made up of 16 amino acids. Germline CDR1 is MDHEN and CDR2 is SYDVKM. CDR3 coding DNA: TGTGCCAGCAGTTTGCCCGCTAGCGGGAGCTTAAATGAGCAGTTCTTC. This gives the protein CASSLPASGSLNEQFF.

V gene TRBV5-4 combines with J gene TRBJ2-1; 12 bases fit TRBD2. CDR1 and CDR2 (germline): SGHNT, YYREEE (reference sequence). The CDR3 runs to 16 residues. V gave up 6 bases and J gave up 8 bases; unmatched junction bases: 12. CDR3 region: CASTVTLAGGLYEQFF. The CDR3 DNA is TGTGCCAGCACCGTCACCCTAGCGGGAGGGCTGTATGAGCAGTTCTTC.

To note about this clone: Other DNA sequences from this sample encode an identical CDR3 as well. The V call is TRBV6-5, the J call TRBJ2-7, with D perhaps matching TRBD1 (5 bases). V lost 0 bases and J lost 5, with 11 bases in between. The CDR3 runs to 14 residues. Germline V gene lookup returns CDR1 MNHEY and CDR2 SVGAGI. CDR3 sequence reads: CASSYSQGSDEQYF. Here the CDR3 DNA reads TGTGCCAGCAGTTACTCGCAGGGTTCCGACGAGCAGTACTTC.

The chain recombines TRBV29-1 with TRBJ2-7; 10 bases match TRBD1. The CDR3 is 14 residues long. Trimming at V came to 7 bases and at J to 4 bases, leaving 10 bases not matched to a gene. CDR1 is SQVTM and CDR2 is ANQGSEA in the germline V gene. CDR3 protein: CSAAPGTGAYEQYF. The CDR3 coding sequence is TGCAGCGCGGCCCCCGGGACAGGGGCATACGAGCAGTACTTC.

This chain uses TRBV2 with TRBJ1-1; a weak D match, TRBD1 (5 bases). V lost 5 bases to trimming and J lost 3 bases, with 16 bases between them. The germline CDR1 and CDR2 sequences are SNHLY and FYNNEI. CDR3 length equals 15 residues. DNA of the CDR3: TGTGCCAGCAGTCTTCAGGCAGTGGGGGACACTGAAGCTTTCTTT. Its protein is CASSLQAVGDTEAFF.

CDR3 amino acids: CASSLGRKYNEQFF. The CDR3 bases are TGTGCCAGCAGCTTGGGGCGGAAATACAATGAGCAGTTCTTC. This chain joins TRBV5-6 and TRBJ2-1; D remains ambiguous. The CDR3 contains 14 residues. V was pared by 0 bases and J by 4 bases, with 8 bases between. CDR1 is SGHDT and CDR2 is YYEEEE in the germline V gene.

This sequence joins TRBV7-2 and TRBJ2-5, with 8 bases identical to TRBD2. The CDR3 spans 15 residues. CDR1 and CDR2 (germline): SGHTA, FQGNSA. Losses at the gene ends were 5 bases for V and 2 bases for J; bases not matched to a gene: 7. This chain's CDR3 is CASSPGLAVQETQYF. CDR3 DNA sequence: TGTGCCAGCAGCCCCGGACTAGCAGTACAAGAGACCCAGTACTTC.

This rearrangement joins TRBV6-5 to TRBJ2-5; 14 bases agree with TRBD2. Trimming removed 5 bases from V and 9 bases from J; junction bases left unmatched: 8. CDR1 is MNHEY, CDR2 SVGAGI, per germline. The CDR3 is 15 residues long. The CDR3 spells CASSTGLAGAQPQYF. CDR3 nucleotides: TGTGCCAGCAGTACGGGACTAGCGGGAGCCCAGCCCCAGTACTTC.

The chain uses TRBV29-1 and TRBJ2-1; D is undetermined. The V and J ends lost 5 bases and 7 bases respectively, with 9 bases between them. Germline CDR1 reads SQVTM; CDR2 reads ANQGSEA. The CDR3 length is 11 residues. CDR3 loop: CSVRVVNEQFF. Written as DNA, the CDR3 is TGCAGCGTTCGTGTGGTGAATGAGCAGTTCTTC.

This chain connects TRBV7-2 to TRBJ2-7; the match to TRBD2 covers 13 bases. The V segment lost 4 bases and the J segment 4 bases; nucleotides outside the gene matches: 4. The CDR3 loop spans 15 amino acids. Germline V gene sequence: CDR1 SGHTA, CDR2 FQGNSA. CDR3 DNA: TGTGCCAGCAGCTCTGGGACTAGCGGGATTTACGAGCAGTACTTC. Translated, it gives CASSSGTSGIYEQYF.

The genes are TRBV28 and TRBJ2-7, with TRBD2 identical over 10 bases. Unmatched junction bases numbered 19, after V lost 6 bases and J lost 2 bases. The CDR3 is 19 amino acids. Germline V gene data show CDR1 as MDHEN and CDR2 as SYDVKM. The CDR3 nucleotides are TGTGCCAGCAGCCCAGAACTAGCGGGACTTACACTCCCTACCTACGAGCAGTACTTC. Translating it yields CASSPELAGLTLPTYEQYF.

The genes are TRBV28 and TRBJ2-7; TRBD2 agrees at 8 bases. The V gene's germline CDR1 is MDHEN and CDR2 SYDVKM. The V and J ends lost 0 bases and 4 bases, in that order; junction bases with no gene match: 8. The CDR3 spans 16 residues. CDR3 region: CASSLWAGGLGYEQYF. For the CDR3, the DNA is TGTGCCAGCAGTTTATGGGCGGGAGGCTTGGGATACGAGCAGTACTTC.

The J gene is TRBJ2-1, the V gene TRBV4-2; D gene uncertain. This CDR3 region has 12 residues. Trimming cost V 0 bases and J 8 bases, with 5 bases left between them. Germline CDR1 and CDR2: LGHNA and YNFKEQ. The CDR3 DNA reads TGTGCCAGCAGCCAAGATCTCTATGAGCAGTTCTTC. Residues: CASSQDLYEQFF.

This chain connects TRBV6-5 to TRBJ1-2, with D tentatively TRBD1 (5 bases). The CDR3 loop spans 14 amino acids. Germline CDR1 and CDR2: MNHEY and SVGAGI. Trimming stripped 1 base from V and 8 bases from J, with 14 bases between. This chain's CDR3 is CASSYLGQFGGYTF. The CDR3 region has the DNA TGTGCCAGCAGTTACTTGGGGCAGTTCGGGGGCTACACCTTC.